The 2 T cell receptor beta chains below all came from one sample that was sequenced in a study of shared clonotypes between healthy human individuals. Profiling relied on immunoSEQ multiplex PCR, and the TCRdb table lists in-frame clones only, not all of them. The sample lists about 1 million clones; about 76% were seen once. Material for sequencing was memory CD4+ T cells sorted from blood. Subset: CD45RA-negative fraction. The receptors were gathered from a man between 18 and 29 years old in good health.

This clone has only a few counts. V is TRBV6-1 and J is TRBJ1-5, with 8 bases fitting TRBD1. This CDR3 spans 14 amino acids. Germline CDR1 and CDR2: MNHNS and SASEGT. The V and J ends lost 4 bases and 6 bases, in that order; junction bases with no gene match: 5. CDR3 amino acids: CASSVVRGPQPQHF. The DNA for the CDR3 is TGTGCCAGCAGTGTGGTCAGGGGGCCTCAGCCCCAGCATTTT.

This chain links TRBV7-9 with TRBJ2-7; D tentatively reads TRBD1 or TRBD2 (5 bases each). Between the trimmed V and J ends, which lost 4 bases and 3 bases, there was a span of 16 bases. The CDR3 spans 15 residues. Germline V CDR1 and CDR2: SEHNR, FQNEAQ (reference sequence). The CDR3 DNA reads TGTGCCAGCAGCTCGAGGGGTTTACGGGGCTACGAGCAGTACTTC. Translation gives CASSSRGLRGYEQYF.